The present entry profiles one T cell receptor (beta chain) with its context. Its antigen remains unknown. A second PCR, run for roughly 7 to 12 cycles, used a sample-barcoded 5' primer plus a J-beta primer mix. Each CDR3 protein gets one entry after TCRdb re-called the 5' RACE reads with MiXCR. The table lists 850,000 to 1,000,000 distinct CDR3 sequences, roughly 47% of them singletons, with about a fifth in the top ten. The sample comes from a study of blood T cells in healthy people across ages. Whole-study findings and limits: PBMCs went unsorted, and a conclusive naive versus antigen-experienced comparison was therefore prevented.

The germline CDR1 and CDR2 sequences are SQVTM and ANQGSEA. Trimming pared 4 bases from V and 0 bases from J, leaving 6 bases between. The CDR3 loop spans 13 amino acids. Extracted total RNA amounted to at least 5 micrograms for each sample. This clonotype was obtained from a woman in her fifties or sixties in good health. Sequencing input: blood. The rearrangement joins TRBV29-1 to TRBJ2-2, with unresolved D. CDR3: CSVGESNTGELFF. In DNA, the CDR3 is TGCAGCGTTGGTGAATCGAACACCGGGGAGCTGTTTTTT.